The 30 T cell receptor beta chains in this list originate from one sample, sequenced in a study of blood T cell repertoires in COVID-19. Using immunoSEQ multiplex PCR, the repertoire was profiled, and TCRdb retains in-frame clones only, with some absent. In the table there are about 300,000 clones, around 85% of which are singletons. The sample comprised PBMCs or T cells enriched from blood (not recorded which). The receptors derive from a woman aged 25 to 45 who had been exposed to COVID-19.

This clone was observed a single time. The chain has TRBV4-2 and TRBJ2-3; 7 bases are shared with TRBD2. CDR3 length equals 16 residues. Germline V gives CDR1 LGHNA, CDR2 YNFKEQ. After removal of 4 bases from V and 1 base from J, the junction contained 8 bases not matched to a gene. In DNA, the CDR3 is TGTGCCAGCAGCCGGGACTATCTATCCCGCACAGATACGCAGTATTTT. Amino acids: CASSRDYLSRTDTQYF.

The chain couples TRBV3-1 (or the pseudogene TRBV3-2) to TRBJ2-7; no clear D gene. V was cut by 1 base and J by 0 bases, with 7 bases left in between. Germline V gives CDR1 LGHDT, CDR2 YNNKEL (reference sequence). CDR3 length: 14 amino acids. CDR3 sequence (DNA): TGTGCCAGCAGCCAAGGTCTAGGCTCCTACGAGCAGTACTTC. Translation gives CASSQGLGSYEQYF.

CDR3 loop: CASSSGQGLSYEQYF. DNA for the CDR3: TGTGCCAGCAGTTCAGGACAGGGACTTTCCTACGAGCAGTACTTC. V is TRBV6-2 or TRBV6-3 and J is TRBJ2-7; 8 nucleotides line up with TRBD1. Germline CDR1 reads MNHEY; CDR2 reads SVGEGT. CDR3 length: 15 amino acids. V lost 4 bases to trimming and J lost 1 base; unmatched junction nucleotides: 6.

The V call is TRBV28, the J call TRBJ2-7; possibly TRBD2 for D (6 bases). Trimming took off 5 bases at V and 6 bases at J, with 20 bases between the two ends. The CDR3 covers 15 residues. In germline, CDR1 is MDHEN, CDR2 SYDVKM. This chain's CDR3 is CASSRMTRSRGEQYF. DNA of the CDR3: TGTGCCAGCAGTCGAATGACTAGAAGCAGAGGCGAGCAGTACTTC.

The chain recombines TRBV19 with TRBJ1-2, with D unresolved. The V gene's germline CDR1 is LNHDA and CDR2 SQIVND (reference sequence). V lost 6 bases and J lost 1, with 12 bases in between. The CDR3 runs to 14 residues. DNA for the CDR3: TGTGCCAGTAGCAGCCAAGACTTTAACTATGGCTACACCTTC. Residues: CASSSQDFNYGYTF.

The chain links TRBV20-1 to TRBJ1-1; D is ambiguous. Trimming cost V 3 bases and J 3 bases, with 5 bases left between them. The CDR3 extends over 11 amino acids. Per the germline V gene, CDR1 is DFQATT and CDR2 is SNEGSKA (reference sequence). The CDR3 here is CSASIYTEAFF. In nucleotides, the CDR3 is TGCAGTGCTAGCATTTACACTGAAGCTTTCTTT.

Comment on this clone: Without the conserved terminal phenylalanine or tryptophan, this CDR3 likely stems from a read error. The DNA for the CDR3 is TGCAGCGTGGCCGGGGGGGGGACTGAAGCTTTCCTT. Protein sequence: CSVAGGGTEAFL. The chain uses TRBV29-1 and TRBJ1-1; possibly TRBD1 for D (5 bases). The CDR3 runs to 12 residues. The V gene's germline CDR1 is SQVTM and CDR2 ANQGSEA. With 6 bases removed from V and 5 bases from J, the gap between germline ends came to 13 bases.

The chain has TRBV2 and TRBJ1-4; 7 nucleotides align to TRBD1. This CDR3 contains 14 residues. The V and J ends lost 6 bases and 9 bases, in that order; junction bases with no gene match: 10. Germline CDR1 and CDR2: SNHLY and FYNNEI. The CDR3 spells CASSPDMDRKKLFF. The DNA of the CDR3 is TGTGCCAGCAGCCCAGACATGGACAGGAAAAAACTGTTTTTT.

The genes are TRBV25-1 and TRBJ1-2; D call uncertain. V was pared by 4 bases and J by 4 bases, with 10 bases between. This CDR3 spans 13 amino acids. CDR1 is MGHDK and CDR2 is SYGVNS in the germline V gene. The CDR3 sequence is CASSATASYGYTF. CDR3 in DNA: TGTGCCAGCAGTGCCACAGCCTCCTATGGCTACACCTTC.

This chain joins TRBV11-2 and TRBJ1-6; a possible D gene is TRBD1 (6 bases). The V end was cut by 5 bases, the J end by 8 bases, with 16 bases between. Germline CDR1 is SGHAT and CDR2 is FQNNGV. The CDR3 runs to 15 residues. The CDR3 is CASSPGGAGHSPLHF. The CDR3 bases are TGTGCCAGCAGCCCCGGGGGGGCGGGGCATTCACCCCTCCACTTT.

The rearrangement links TRBV28 to TRBJ1-2; TRBD1 matches at 7 bases. This CDR3 comprises 16 residues. The J segment lost 6 bases and the V segment lost 5 bases, leaving 15 bases of the junction unmatched. Looked up from germline, CDR1 is MDHEN and CDR2 is SYDVKM. In DNA, the CDR3 is TGTGCCAGCAGTGAGGGACAGACAGGGAAATGGAATGGCTACACCTTC. It is translated as CASSEGQTGKWNGYTF.

The V gene is TRBV29-1, the J gene TRBJ2-1; 7 positions match TRBD2. CDR3 size: 14 residues. CDR1 is SQVTM and CDR2 is ANQGSEA in the germline V gene. J gave up 5 bases and V 2 bases, and 6 bases lay outside the gene matches. CDR3 nucleotides: TGCAGCGTTGAATTGCGCGGGAGAAACAATGAGCAGTTCTTC. The encoded protein is CSVELRGRNNEQFF.

The V and J genes are TRBV7-2 and TRBJ1-1; 9 bases match TRBD1. Germline trimming cut 5 bases from V and 3 bases from J; bases unmatched to any gene: 1. CDR3 length: 13 residues. Germline CDR1 reads SGHTA; CDR2 reads FQGNSA. CDR3 sequence: CASSRQGDTEAFF. The CDR3 DNA reads TGTGCCAGCAGCAGACAGGGGGACACTGAAGCTTTCTTT.

This clone is a singleton in its sample. J is TRBJ1-2 and V is TRBV5-1; TRBD1 matches 9 bases. CDR1 is SGHRS, CDR2 YFSETQ, per germline. CDR3 length equals 16 residues. The ends lost 0 bases at V and 1 base at J; junction bases unmatched: 4. The CDR3 bases are TGCGCCAGCAGCTTGGCCAGGACAGGGGTTAACTATGGCTACACCTTC. Translating it yields CASSLARTGVNYGYTF.

The J gene is TRBJ1-4, the V gene TRBV7-9; 9 bases line up with TRBD1. CDR3 length: 15 residues. J gave up 4 bases and V 5 bases, and 5 bases lay outside the gene matches. CDR1 is SEHNR and CDR2 is FQNEAQ in the germline V gene (reference sequence). Here the CDR3 DNA reads TGTGCCAGCAGCGGACAGGGGTTGGTTAATGAAAAACTGTTTTTT. As protein: CASSGQGLVNEKLFF.

This sequence joins TRBV3-1 (or the pseudogene TRBV3-2) and TRBJ2-7, with TRBD1 matching 9 bases. This CDR3 contains 14 residues. CDR1 LGHDT and CDR2 YNNKEL come from the germline V gene (reference sequence). The V and J ends lost 8 bases and 5 bases, in that order; junction bases with no gene match: 10. This CDR3 is CASAASGQGHEQYF. DNA of the CDR3: TGTGCCAGCGCCGCTTCGGGACAGGGCCACGAGCAGTACTTC.

The chain employs TRBV29-1 and TRBJ2-1; 8 bases match TRBD2. The junction had 9 bases not matched to a gene; V was cut back by 3 bases and J by 2 bases. Germline V gene data show CDR1 as SQVTM and CDR2 as ANQGSEA. The CDR3 length is 16 residues. CDR3 in amino acids: CSVERRVGRAYNEQFF. In DNA, the CDR3 is TGCAGCGTTGAGCGACGCGTCGGGAGGGCCTACAATGAGCAGTTCTTC.

The chain uses TRBV28 and TRBJ2-6; D remains ambiguous. The CDR3 spans 16 residues. Per the germline V gene, CDR1 is MDHEN and CDR2 is SYDVKM. Trimming shortened V by 3 bases and J by 0 bases, and 9 bases separated the two germline ends. The CDR3 protein is CASSLRLSSGANVLTF. As DNA, the CDR3 is TGTGCCAGCAGTTTGAGGCTAAGCTCTGGGGCCAACGTCCTGACTTTC.

The V gene is TRBV30, the J gene TRBJ1-5; TRBD1 might be the D (5 bases). The CDR3 runs 18 residues. Trimming shortened V by 0 bases and J by 2 bases, and 20 bases separated the two germline ends. Germline V gives CDR1 GTSNPN, CDR2 SVGIG (reference sequence). Here the CDR3 reads CAWSVPDWGTNGNQPQHF. The CDR3 region has the DNA TGTGCCTGGAGTGTACCTGACTGGGGGACTAACGGCAATCAGCCCCAGCATTTT.

The J gene is TRBJ2-1, the V gene TRBV7-2, with 7 bases identical to TRBD1. V lost 5 bases and J lost 4; bases outside the gene matches: 2. CDR3 size: 13 residues. Germline assignment: CDR1 SGHTA and CDR2 FQGNSA. This CDR3 is CASSQGVYNEQFF. In DNA, the CDR3 is TGTGCCAGCAGCCAGGGGGTATACAATGAGCAGTTCTTC.

This chain connects TRBV5-1 to TRBJ1-3; TRBD1 matches at 9 bases. Germline CDR1 and CDR2: SGHRS and YFSETQ. V was pared by 3 bases and J by 4 bases, with 5 bases of the junction left unmatched. This CDR3 comprises 15 residues. CDR3 DNA sequence: TGCGCCAGCAGCTCACAGGGGGCCGGAGGAAACACCATATATTTT. Its translation: CASSSQGAGGNTIYF.

The table lists this clone with a few counts. V usage is TRBV28 and J usage is TRBJ2-1; D possibly corresponds to TRBD1 (6 bases). The germline V gene encodes CDR1 MDHEN and CDR2 SYDVKM. The V end was cut by 4 bases, the J end by 1 base, with 8 bases between. The CDR3 totals 14 residues. CDR3 bases: TGTGCCAGCAGTTCAGGACAGTCCTACAATGAGCAGTTCTTC. The encoded protein is CASSSGQSYNEQFF.

The chain carries TRBV19 and TRBJ1-6, with D possibly matching TRBD1 (5 bases). Germline loops: CDR1 LNHDA, CDR2 SQIVND (reference sequence). Trimming shortened V by 5 bases and J by 0 bases, and 17 bases separated the two germline ends. This CDR3 is built from 18 residues. The CDR3 DNA is TGTGCCAGTAGTGCGAAGGACATCGCTTACTCCTATAATTCACCCCTCCACTTT. Its translation: CASSAKDIAYSYNSPLHF.

The V call is TRBV7-8, the J call TRBJ1-4, with D hard to call. CDR1 and CDR2 (germline): SGHVS, FQNEAQ. The V end lost 2 bases, the J end lost 0 bases, and 10 bases lay between the germline ends. This CDR3 region has 16 residues. CDR3 sequence: CASSLSTTATNEKLFF. The DNA of the CDR3 is TGTGCCAGCAGCTTATCTACAACAGCAACTAATGAAAAACTGTTTTTT.

The J gene is TRBJ1-1, the V gene TRBV7-9; unclear D gene. Germline CDR1 SEHNR, CDR2 FQNEAQ (reference sequence). This CDR3 is built from 13 residues. V dropped 1 base and J dropped 11 bases, with 14 bases sitting between them. CDR3 sequence reads: CASSLVMRDVAFF. CDR3 DNA: TGTGCCAGCAGCTTAGTAATGCGGGATGTGGCTTTCTTT. Full variable domain (remainder filled in from reference TRBV7-9 and TRBJ1-1): DTGVSQNPRHKITKRGQNVTFRCDPISEHNRLYWYRQTLGQGPEFLTYFQNEAQLEKSRLLSDRFSAERPKGSFSTLEIQRTEQGDSAMYLCASSLVMRDVAFFGQGTRLTVV.

The V gene is TRBV28, the J gene TRBJ1-2; TRBD1 is a possible D gene (6 bases). V dropped 7 bases and J dropped 3 bases, with 15 bases sitting between them. There are 14 residues in the CDR3. Germline V gene data show CDR1 as MDHEN and CDR2 as SYDVKM. CDR3 DNA sequence: TGTGCCAGCATCCAATGGGGGGGCGACTATGGCTACACCTTC. This gives the protein CASIQWGGDYGYTF.

This chain uses TRBV3-1 (or the pseudogene TRBV3-2) with TRBJ1-5, with 9 bases matching TRBD1. With V trimmed by 1 base and J by 2 bases, 12 bases remained unmatched. Looked up from germline, CDR1 is LGHDT and CDR2 is YNNKEL (reference sequence). The CDR3 length is 19 residues. The CDR3 nucleotides are TGTGCCAGCAGCCAAGGGACGGGACAGGGCGGCTATCGCAATCAGCCCCAGCATTTT. Its protein is CASSQGTGQGGYRNQPQHF.

This chain connects TRBV3-1 (or the pseudogene TRBV3-2) to TRBJ2-5; 15 bases align to TRBD2. V lost 0 bases and J lost 2; bases outside the gene matches: 4. Germline V CDR1 and CDR2: LGHDT, YNNKEL (reference sequence). There are 18 residues in the CDR3. CDR3 sequence: CASSQDGLAGGYQETQYF. As DNA, the CDR3 is TGTGCCAGCAGCCAAGATGGACTAGCGGGGGGGTATCAAGAGACCCAGTACTTC.

This clone has only one observation. V usage is TRBV9 and J usage is TRBJ2-1; 8 nucleotides match TRBD2. Germline V lookup: CDR1 SGDLS, CDR2 YYNGEE. This CDR3 region has 14 residues. After removal of 2 bases from V and 9 bases from J, the junction contained 7 bases not matched to a gene. CDR3 DNA: TGTGCCAGCAGCGTTATAGGGACTAGTAGTGAGCAGTTCTTC. It yields the protein CASSVIGTSSEQFF.

CDR3 amino acids: CASGLSWAETQYF. The CDR3 bases are TGTGCCAGCGGCCTGAGCTGGGCTGAGACCCAGTACTTC. The chain employs TRBV28 and TRBJ2-5, with D unresolved. The CDR3 is made up of 13 amino acids. Germline V CDR1 and CDR2: MDHEN, SYDVKM. The V and J ends lost 8 bases and 5 bases respectively, with 15 bases between them.